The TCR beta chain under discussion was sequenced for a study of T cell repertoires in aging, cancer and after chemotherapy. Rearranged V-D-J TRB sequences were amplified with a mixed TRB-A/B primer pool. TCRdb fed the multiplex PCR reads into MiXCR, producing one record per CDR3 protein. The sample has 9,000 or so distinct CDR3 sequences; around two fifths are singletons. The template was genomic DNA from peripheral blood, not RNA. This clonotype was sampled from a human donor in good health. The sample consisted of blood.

This chain's CDR3 is CSALSTSGGPSYNEQFF. The CDR3 bases are TGCAGTGCTCTCAGTACTAGCGGGGGACCATCCTACAATGAGCAGTTCTTC. The chain couples TRBV20-1 to TRBJ2-1; 11 nucleotides agree with TRBD2. The J segment lost 1 base and the V segment lost 5 bases, leaving 10 bases of the junction unmatched. Germline CDR1 and CDR2: DFQATT and SNEGSKA (reference sequence). CDR3 length equals 17 residues.